These T cell receptor beta chains were read from a single sample in a study of blood T cell repertoires in COVID-19. TCRdb's copy holds only in-frame clones and misses some; the assay was immunoSEQ multiplex PCR. The data hold 250,000 to 350,000 clones, with about 89% observed a single time. The sequencing sample was made of peripheral blood. Receptors were obtained from a woman aged 30 to 39 with COVID-19, enrolled during active disease. Each CDR3 is given with its conserved first and last residue. The D gene is left open where the match is weak. Size values are once, few and many counts, or a class for expanded clones, and some rows have none.

D gene: TRBD1; clone size: -; V gene: TRBV27; J gene: TRBJ1-2; CDR3 protein: CASSSRRDRVSYGYTF; CDR3 DNA: TGTGCCAGCAGTTCTCGTCGGGACAGGGTTTCCTATGGCTACACCTTC
D gene: TRBD1; clone size: -; V gene: TRBV5-1; J gene: TRBJ1-1; CDR3 protein: CASSFQQGREAFF; CDR3 DNA: TGCGCCAGCAGCTTTCAACAGGGGCGTGAAGCTTTCTTT
D gene: -; clone size: -; V gene: TRBV5-1; J gene: TRBJ1-2; CDR3 protein: CASSLYSPYGYTF; CDR3 DNA: TGCGCCAGCAGCTTATACAGCCCCTATGGCTACACCTTC
D gene: TRBD2; clone size: -; V gene: TRBV5-4; J gene: TRBJ2-2; CDR3 protein: CASSFKLAGLNTGELFF; CDR3 DNA: TGTGCCAGCAGCTTTAAGCTAGCGGGATTGAACACCGGGGAGCTGTTTTTT
D gene: -; clone size: -; V gene: TRBV9; J gene: TRBJ2-3; CDR3 protein: CASSVAGSDTQYF; CDR3 DNA: TGTGCCAGCAGCGTAGCGGGGAGCGATACGCAGTATTTT
D gene: -; clone size: -; V gene: TRBV27; J gene: TRBJ1-1; CDR3 protein: CASSPGTDNTEAFF; CDR3 DNA: TGTGCCAGCAGTCCCGGGACTGATAACACTGAAGCTTTCTTT
D gene: TRBD1; clone size: -; V gene: TRBV27; J gene: TRBJ2-7; CDR3 protein: CASSPRLPGQGSYEQYF; CDR3 DNA: TGTGCCAGCAGTCCCCGCTTACCGGGACAGGGCTCCTACGAGCAGTACTTC
D gene: -; clone size: -; V gene: TRBV30; J gene: TRBJ2-2; CDR3 protein: CAWSVSGFGTGELFF; CDR3 DNA: TGTGCCTGGAGTGTATCGGGGTTCGGAACCGGGGAGCTGTTTTTT
D gene: -; clone size: -; V gene: TRBV19; J gene: TRBJ1-2; CDR3 protein: CASSIAAGSYGYTF; CDR3 DNA: TGTGCCAGTAGTATAGCCGCGGGGTCTTATGGCTACACCTTC
D gene: -; clone size: -; V gene: TRBV7-8; J gene: TRBJ2-7; CDR3 protein: CASSTTLRGEQYF; CDR3 DNA: TGTGCCAGCAGCACCACACTAAGAGGCGAGCAGTACTTC
D gene: TRBD2; clone size: -; V gene: TRBV28; J gene: TRBJ2-1; CDR3 protein: CASSRTSGMDEQFF; CDR3 DNA: TGTGCCAGCAGTAGGACTAGCGGGATGGATGAGCAGTTCTTC
D gene: -; clone size: few; V gene: TRBV29-1; J gene: TRBJ1-2; CDR3 protein: CSVEQGFGYTF; CDR3 DNA: TGCAGCGTTGAACAGGGATTTGGCTACACCTTC